Listed below are T cell receptor beta chains from one sample, sequenced in a study of T cell clonotyping in hematopoietic cell transplantation. Only in-frame clones appear in the TCRdb table, and some are missing; sequencing was by immunoSEQ multiplex PCR. The data contain approximately 80,000 clones, almost 97% of them seen just once; the ten biggest clones take up roughly 1.7%. The sample in question was peripheral blood mononuclear cells, obtained before stem cell transplant. These receptors originate from a woman aged 50 to 60 with acute myeloid leukemia. Some clones in this sample may be carry-over from other donors' samples. Each CDR3 is given without its conserved first and last residue. D genes are given only for firm matches. Size values are once, few and many counts, or a class for expanded clones, and some rows have none.

v_gene,abundance,d_gene,CDR3aa
TRBV7-3,.,.,ASSLSGSGTEAF
TRBV5-1,.,.,ASSWTSYNEKLF
TRBV28,.,.,ASQRVNRYEQY
TRBV5-1,.,.,ASSLGGGPTSSYEQY
TRBV2,.,.,ASSEVGAGKTQY
TRBV7-9,once,.,ASRTGNTEAF
TRBV6-6,.,.,ASSNTGREQY
TRBV5-1,once,TRBD2,ASSHRPGLAYNEQF
TRBV28,.,.,ATCRGFTDTQY
TRBV28,.,.,ASSPFRAKETQY
TRBV6-1,.,TRBD1,ASSGRNRGSYNEQF
TRBV7-7,.,.,ASSLTEISEAF
TRBV27,.,.,ASSSSGAWGGYT
TRBV5-6,.,.,ASSPEAGSLRYGYT
TRBV28,once,.,ASSFSGATDTQY
TRBV7-8,once,.,ASSLASDRNYGYT
TRBV28,.,TRBD2,ASSPPQRESLADTQY
TRBV7-9,.,.,ASSLVREDTQY
TRBV25-1,.,.,ASSELGYEQY
TRBV7-9,.,.,ASSFQETQY
TRBV29-1,.,TRBD2,SVEDGAGAQETQY
TRBV6-4,.,TRBD1,ASRAQPGQGGTLH
TRBV6-5,.,TRBD1,VSSYRGGNYGYT
TRBV30,.,.,AWTGQPNEKLF
TRBV19,.,.,ASSLVTVNTEAF
TRBV27,.,.,ASSGTNAQPQH
TRBV28,.,.,ASSPPRERSEQY
TRBV5-1,.,.,ASISQLTGEQY
TRBV6-1,.,.,ASTNRHANTEAF
TRBV6-1,once,TRBD2,ASSEMREEQF
TRBV19,.,.,ASSIVLSYEQY
TRBV28,.,TRBD1,ASSPSTGVLQPQH
TRBV14,once,.,ASSPRLGPYEQY
TRBV6-4,.,.,ASSEAGDYGYT
TRBV28,.,.,ASKSFRTDNQPQH
TRBV30,.,.,AWSVIFSEVGNTIY
TRBV28,.,TRBD1,ASSTTGTGEGYEQY
TRBV29-1,.,TRBD2,SVIKGLANTDTQY
TRBV5-4,once,TRBD2,ASSPGTSGFANTGELF
TRBV30,.,TRBD1,AFRDRSNQPQH
TRBV19,.,.,ASTDVGSGNTGELF
TRBV11-3,.,.,ASSLDTANTGELF
TRBV7-9,.,.,ASSLGANTGELF
TRBV10-1,.,TRBD1,ASSRDRDTEAF
TRBV10-3,.,.,AISVLGEQY
TRBV7-6,.,.,ASSLDSGAQETQY
TRBV6-5,.,.,ASGRAGWSSDTQY
TRBV7-2,.,.,ASSLVGGYYGYT
TRBV7-9,few,.,ASSRESRELF
TRBV7-8,.,.,ASSLEPAGATYEQY
TRBV11-3,.,TRBD1,ASSQISGQGPGGELF
TRBV6-5,.,.,ASSYSVGRVSEQF
TRBV30,.,.,AWKGRGNSNQPQH
TRBV5-1,.,.,ASSLGDLNTGELF
TRBV5-1,.,.,ASSSTTGRGRATEAF